The clone carrying this TCR beta chain has ten or more counts. Its specificity is not known. The data are from a study of T cell repertoires in cytomegalovirus infection. The overall study: It was the public TCR beta signatures that indicated both CMV infection and matching HLA type. General observations from the study: Individuals carrying CMV plus the relevant HLA were identified by cumulative frequency of public TCR beta families. What dominated the ex vivo response were HLA-C-restricted CMV-specific TCR beta clonotypes.

MiXCR, run by TCRdb on the reads, gives a single entry per CDR3 protein. The table has approximately 1,000,000 distinct CDR3 sequences, around 30% seen once. The clonotype was recovered from a human donor in good health (CMV status not recorded). Some clones in this sample may be carry-over from other donors' samples. This material consisted of cultured CD8+ T cells from PBMCs, taken from culture after CMV antigen stimulation.

CDR3 in amino acids: CASSQDAVLGGYGYTF. The CDR3 DNA is TGCGCCAGCAGCCAAGATGCGGTATTGGGTGGTTATGGCTACACCTTC. This chain connects TRBV4-3 to TRBJ1-2, with D unresolved. This CDR3 region has 16 residues. Germline V gene lookup returns CDR1 LGHNA and CDR2 YSLEER. V was pared by 0 bases and J by 5 bases, with 16 bases between.